A selection of T cell receptor beta chains follows, all from one sample in a study of shared clonotypes between healthy human individuals. TCRdb keeps only in-frame clones here, not all; method: immunoSEQ multiplex PCR. The sample holds about 2.1 million clones, approximately 94% seen once. Sequencing was done on a sample of naive CD8+ T cells from PBMCs. Every receptor here comes from a man between 18 and 29 years old in good health. Some clones in this sample may be carry-over from other donors' samples. Each CDR3 is given with its conserved first and last residue. The order of the fields is D gene, clone size, J gene, V gene, CDR3 DNA, CDR3 protein. D genes are given only for firm matches. Clone sizes are given selectively: once, few, many, or a class where the clone is expanded.

d_gene: NA
abundance: NA
j_gene: TRBJ1-1
v_gene: TRBV28
CDR3nt: TGTGCCAGCAGCCCGGAGAGGGGCACTGAAGCTTTCTTT
CDR3aa: CASSPERGTEAFF

d_gene: NA
abundance: NA
j_gene: TRBJ1-4
v_gene: TRBV28
CDR3nt: TGTGCCAGCAGTACTGACACGGCCAGGCGTGAAAAACTGTTTTTT
CDR3aa: CASSTDTARREKLFF

d_gene: TRBD2
abundance: NA
j_gene: TRBJ2-3
v_gene: TRBV7-9
CDR3nt: TGTGCCAGCAGAGGACTAGCGGGGGGTGCAGATACGCAGTATTTT
CDR3aa: CASRGLAGGADTQYF

d_gene: TRBD1
abundance: NA
j_gene: TRBJ2-7
v_gene: TRBV11-2
CDR3nt: TGTGCCAGCAGCTTAACAGGGGGCCTCTACGAGCAGTACTTC
CDR3aa: CASSLTGGLYEQYF

d_gene: NA
abundance: NA
j_gene: TRBJ2-7
v_gene: TRBV27
CDR3nt: TGTGCCAGCAGTTTAGACGGGGCCCCCACCTACGAGCAGTACTTC
CDR3aa: CASSLDGAPTYEQYF

d_gene: NA
abundance: NA
j_gene: TRBJ2-3
v_gene: TRBV9
CDR3nt: TGTGCCAGCAGCGTTCAGGATGCTAGCACAGATACGCAGTATTTT
CDR3aa: CASSVQDASTDTQYF

d_gene: TRBD1
abundance: NA
j_gene: TRBJ2-7
v_gene: TRBV10-3
CDR3nt: TGTGCCATCAGTGATAACAGGGGGGTCTACGAGCAGTACTTC
CDR3aa: CAISDNRGVYEQYF

d_gene: TRBD2
abundance: NA
j_gene: TRBJ2-1
v_gene: TRBV30
CDR3nt: TGTGCCTGCCGGCGGGAGTCCTACAATGAGCAGTTCTTC
CDR3aa: CACRRESYNEQFF

d_gene: NA
abundance: NA
j_gene: TRBJ2-3
v_gene: TRBV4-3
CDR3nt: TGCGCCAGCAGCCAAAGATACCAGCCAAAATTCCAAACTAGCACAGATACGCAGTATTTT
CDR3aa: CASSQRYQPKFQTSTDTQYF

d_gene: TRBD2
abundance: NA
j_gene: TRBJ2-7
v_gene: TRBV27
CDR3nt: TGTGCCAGCAGTCCGAGACTAGCGGAGGAGCAGTACTTC
CDR3aa: CASSPRLAEEQYF

d_gene: NA
abundance: NA
j_gene: TRBJ2-7
v_gene: TRBV2
CDR3nt: TGTGCCAGCAGTGAGAGGTGGAACTACGAGCAGTACTTC
CDR3aa: CASSERWNYEQYF

d_gene: NA
abundance: once
j_gene: TRBJ1-6
v_gene: TRBV6-1
CDR3nt: TGTGCCAGCAGTGAGTGGACAGAACTGACACCCCTCCACTTT
CDR3aa: CASSEWTELTPLHF

d_gene: TRBD2
abundance: NA
j_gene: TRBJ2-1
v_gene: TRBV27
CDR3nt: TGTGCCAGCAGTCCCGTAGCGGGAGGGACGGGAGGTGAGCAGTTCTTC
CDR3aa: CASSPVAGGTGGEQFF

d_gene: NA
abundance: NA
j_gene: TRBJ2-7
v_gene: TRBV6-1
CDR3nt: TGTGCCAGCAGTGATCTGGGAGAGGGGCGCGTCGTAGTTTACGAGCAGTACTTC
CDR3aa: CASSDLGEGRVVVYEQYF

d_gene: TRBD1
abundance: NA
j_gene: TRBJ1-1
v_gene: TRBV4-3
CDR3nt: TGCGCCAGCAGCCGCCTGACAGGGGGCGAGAACACTGAAGCTTTCTTT
CDR3aa: CASSRLTGGENTEAFF

d_gene: NA
abundance: NA
j_gene: TRBJ2-3
v_gene: TRBV5-1
CDR3nt: TGCGCCAGCAGCTTGGAACTAGCTATGGGTGCAGATACGCAGTATTTT
CDR3aa: CASSLELAMGADTQYF

d_gene: NA
abundance: NA
j_gene: TRBJ2-2
v_gene: TRBV6-1
CDR3nt: TGTGCCAGCAGTGAAGAGGGTACAGGGTATAACACCGGGGAGCTGTTTTTT
CDR3aa: CASSEEGTGYNTGELFF

d_gene: NA
abundance: few
j_gene: TRBJ1-5
v_gene: TRBV9
CDR3nt: TGTGCCAGCAGCGTAGGCGGCAGCCGCAATCAGCCCCAGCATTTT
CDR3aa: CASSVGGSRNQPQHF

d_gene: NA
abundance: few
j_gene: TRBJ1-1
v_gene: TRBV30
CDR3nt: TGTGCAGTCCATAGCGGGGTGCTGGGCACTGAAGCTTTCTTT
CDR3aa: CAVHSGVLGTEAFF

d_gene: NA
abundance: NA
j_gene: TRBJ2-7
v_gene: TRBV2
CDR3nt: TGTGCCAGCAGAGAAGGAACGGGAGTGGGGTACGAGCAGTACTTC
CDR3aa: CASREGTGVGYEQYF

d_gene: TRBD2
abundance: once
j_gene: TRBJ2-5
v_gene: TRBV7-9
CDR3nt: TGTGCCAGCAGCTTCGGGACTAGCGGGGAAGAGACCCAGTACTTC
CDR3aa: CASSFGTSGEETQYF

d_gene: NA
abundance: NA
j_gene: TRBJ1-2
v_gene: TRBV7-9
CDR3nt: TGTGCCAGCAGCTTTGACGGCGGCCAGAACTATGGCTACACCTTC
CDR3aa: CASSFDGGQNYGYTF

d_gene: NA
abundance: NA
j_gene: TRBJ2-1
v_gene: TRBV7-9
CDR3nt: TGTGCCAGCAGGCCCCTAGTAAATGAGCAGTTCTTC
CDR3aa: CASRPLVNEQFF

d_gene: NA
abundance: NA
j_gene: TRBJ2-3
v_gene: TRBV27
CDR3nt: TGTGCCAGCAGTCCTAGAGGGTACGGAGATACGCAGTATTTT
CDR3aa: CASSPRGYGDTQYF

d_gene: TRBD1
abundance: NA
j_gene: TRBJ1-1
v_gene: TRBV5-1
CDR3nt: TGCGCCAGCAGCGGGTTCGACAGGGGACGGGAAGCTTTCTTT
CDR3aa: CASSGFDRGREAFF

d_gene: TRBD1
abundance: NA
j_gene: TRBJ1-4
v_gene: TRBV7-9
CDR3nt: TGTGCCAGCAGCCGCGCGACAGGGGGGAATGAAAAACTGTTTTTT
CDR3aa: CASSRATGGNEKLFF

d_gene: NA
abundance: NA
j_gene: TRBJ2-7
v_gene: TRBV7-9
CDR3nt: TGTGCCAGCAGCGGGCCCACCAACCGGGACGAGCAGTACTTC
CDR3aa: CASSGPTNRDEQYF

d_gene: NA
abundance: NA
j_gene: TRBJ1-2
v_gene: TRBV27
CDR3nt: TGTGCCGCCAAAGCCTCTCCAGCTAACTATGGCTACACCTTC
CDR3aa: CAAKASPANYGYTF

d_gene: NA
abundance: NA
j_gene: TRBJ1-2
v_gene: TRBV7-9
CDR3nt: TGTGCCAGCAGCTTAGCGTCGGCGGCCGAGGGCTACACCTTC
CDR3aa: CASSLASAAEGYTF

d_gene: NA
abundance: NA
j_gene: TRBJ2-3
v_gene: TRBV5-4
CDR3nt: TGTGCCAGCAGCTTAAACGGTGATACGCAGTATTTT
CDR3aa: CASSLNGDTQYF

d_gene: NA
abundance: NA
j_gene: TRBJ2-1
v_gene: TRBV9
CDR3nt: TGTGCCAGCAGCGGACCGGGGCTAGCGGACGAATCCCCGAGGGGGTACAATGAGCAGTTCTTC
CDR3aa: CASSGPGLADESPRGYNEQFF

d_gene: TRBD1
abundance: NA
j_gene: TRBJ1-2
v_gene: TRBV29-1
CDR3nt: TGCAGCGTTGATTACGGCAGGGGGCCCAATGGCTACACCTTC
CDR3aa: CSVDYGRGPNGYTF

d_gene: NA
abundance: NA
j_gene: TRBJ2-2
v_gene: TRBV9
CDR3nt: TGTGCCAGCAGCGTTTGGGAGAACACCGGGGAGCTGTTTTTT
CDR3aa: CASSVWENTGELFF

d_gene: NA
abundance: NA
j_gene: TRBJ2-1
v_gene: TRBV5-1
CDR3nt: TGCGCCAGCAACCAGGGACAAGGCGATGAGCAGTTCTTC
CDR3aa: CASNQGQGDEQFF

d_gene: TRBD2
abundance: NA
j_gene: TRBJ2-3
v_gene: TRBV4-1
CDR3nt: TGCGCCAGCAGCCTCTTAGCGGGTCTTAGCACAGATACGCAGTATTTT
CDR3aa: CASSLLAGLSTDTQYF

d_gene: NA
abundance: NA
j_gene: TRBJ1-5
v_gene: TRBV28
CDR3nt: TGTGCCAGCAGTTTAGAGGCCGGGGTTAAGGGGCCCCAGCATTTT
CDR3aa: CASSLEAGVKGPQHF

d_gene: TRBD2
abundance: NA
j_gene: TRBJ2-7
v_gene: TRBV9
CDR3nt: TGTGCCAGCAGCGTTAGCGGGAGTAATGACGAGCAGTACTTC
CDR3aa: CASSVSGSNDEQYF

d_gene: TRBD2
abundance: once
j_gene: TRBJ2-1
v_gene: TRBV4-1
CDR3nt: TGCGCCAGCAGCCAACCTCGGACTAGCGGGAGTCTTAATGAGCAGTTCTTC
CDR3aa: CASSQPRTSGSLNEQFF

d_gene: NA
abundance: NA
j_gene: TRBJ2-7
v_gene: TRBV28
CDR3nt: TGTGCCAGCAGTTTAGGGGCGATGCACTCCTACGAGCAGTACTTC
CDR3aa: CASSLGAMHSYEQYF

d_gene: TRBD1
abundance: once
j_gene: TRBJ2-7
v_gene: TRBV18
CDR3nt: TGTGCCAGTTACGGGGGACAGGGGGAAATCGGCGAGCAGTACTTC
CDR3aa: CASYGGQGEIGEQYF

d_gene: NA
abundance: few
j_gene: TRBJ1-1
v_gene: TRBV5-1
CDR3nt: TGCGCCAGCAGCTTGGATACTCAAACTGAAGCTTTCTTT
CDR3aa: CASSLDTQTEAFF

d_gene: NA
abundance: few
j_gene: TRBJ1-1
v_gene: TRBV6-5
CDR3nt: TGTGCCAGCAGTTACGCAGGTGGGACTGAAGCTTTCTTT
CDR3aa: CASSYAGGTEAFF